This note documents a single T cell receptor (beta chain) sequence. The antigen is undetermined. Assay execution proceeded at the deep level. Sequenced by immunoSEQ multiplex PCR; TCRdb stores in-frame clones only, minus some. The table records roughly 2.2 million clones, over 90% of them present only once. The record originates from a study of shared clonotypes between healthy human individuals. Germline-derived CDR1 and CDR2 are SGHRS and YFSETQ. With 0 bases removed from V and 4 bases from J, the gap between germline ends came to 13 bases. The CDR3 is 16 residues long. Whole-study results and caveats: Larger estimated richness was generally seen in naive subsets than in memory subsets. Shared clonotypes across all four donors exceeded non-shared ones in generation probability.

The study separated CD4+ cells into CD45RA+ naive and CD45RA-negative memory subsets. The source is a man younger than 35 in good health. Some clones in this sample may be carry-over from other donors' samples. This chain connects TRBV5-1 to TRBJ2-2; D is perhaps TRBD2 (5 bases). Source material: naive CD4+ T cells from PBMCs. Subset given: CD45RA+ positively selected. CDR3 DNA: TGCGCCAGCAGCTTGGTCGCGGGTATGGGCACCGGGGAGCTGTTTTTT. This translates into CASSLVAGMGTGELFF.